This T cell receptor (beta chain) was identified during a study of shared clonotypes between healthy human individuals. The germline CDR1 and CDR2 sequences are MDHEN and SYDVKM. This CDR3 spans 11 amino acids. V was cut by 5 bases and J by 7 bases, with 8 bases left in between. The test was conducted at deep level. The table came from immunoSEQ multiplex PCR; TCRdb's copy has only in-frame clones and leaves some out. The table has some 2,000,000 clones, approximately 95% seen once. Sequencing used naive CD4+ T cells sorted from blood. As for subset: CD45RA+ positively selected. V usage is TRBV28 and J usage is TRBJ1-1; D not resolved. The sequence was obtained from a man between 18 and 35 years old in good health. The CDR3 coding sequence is TGTGCCAGCAGTATAAGGAGTGAAGCTTTCTTT. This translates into CASSIRSEAFF.